Below, 29 T cell receptor beta chains from the same sample are listed, as sequenced in a study of T cell changes during pregnancy in multiple sclerosis. Method: immunoSEQ multiplex PCR; TCRdb's copy keeps in-frame clones and lacks some. The top ten hold approximately 0.6% of the sample, which has under 60,000 clones, 80% to 95% seen once. Sample: CD4+ T cells from peripheral blood mononuclear cells, taken after pregnancy. The source is a female donor with multiple sclerosis, enrolled in a pregnancy study.

The V gene is TRBV30, the J gene TRBJ1-3; D unresolved. The CDR3 extends over 11 amino acids. Germline lookup yields CDR1 GTSNPN and CDR2 SVGIG (reference sequence). The ends were cut back, 4 bases at V and 9 bases at J, with 10 bases in the middle. As DNA, the CDR3 is TGTGCCTGGATTTCCCGTTTCACCATATATTTT. Amino acids: CAWISRFTIYF. The whole variable domain, filled in from reference TRBV30 and TRBJ1-3, reads SQTIHQWPATLVQPVGSPLSLECTVEGTSNPNLYWYRQAAGRGLQLLFYSVGIGQISSEVPQNLSASRPQDRQFILSSKKLLLSDSGFYLCAWISRFTIYFGEGSWLTVV.

The CDR3 is CASSLGVQGSTGELFF. CDR3 coding DNA: TGTGCCAGCAGCTTAGGCGTTCAGGGGAGCACCGGGGAGCTGTTTTTT. The V and J genes are TRBV7-9 and TRBJ2-2; maybe TRBD1 (6 bases). The germline gives CDR1 SEHNR, CDR2 FQNEAQ (reference sequence). Trimming pared 1 base from V and 4 bases from J, leaving 13 bases between. This CDR3 is 16 amino acids long.

The chain links TRBV19 to TRBJ1-5, with TRBD1 as a possible D gene (6 bases). V shed 3 bases and J shed 5 bases, with 20 bases lying between them. This CDR3 is built from 17 residues. Germline lookup yields CDR1 LNHDA and CDR2 SQIVND (reference sequence). As DNA, the CDR3 is TGTGCCAGTAGTATCCGGCCGCCCACAGGGATTTATCAGCCCCAGCATTTT. This sequence encodes CASSIRPPTGIYQPQHF.

This chain joins TRBV6-5 and TRBJ2-7, with D maybe TRBD2 (6 bases). Germline V lookup: CDR1 MNHEY, CDR2 SVGAGI. V lost 8 bases to trimming and J lost 1 base, with 18 bases between them. CDR3 size: 15 residues. The CDR3 here is CASGGLWDGSYEQYF. The CDR3 coding sequence is TGTGCCAGCGGGGGACTCTGGGACGGTTCCTACGAGCAGTACTTC.

The rearrangement links TRBV2 to TRBJ2-5; possibly TRBD1 for D (5 bases). Trimming removed 3 bases from V and 2 bases from J, with 10 bases in between. Germline V gene data show CDR1 as SNHLY and CDR2 as FYNNEI. This CDR3 comprises 14 residues. CDR3 sequence reads: CASSDRDLQETQYF. The CDR3 DNA follows: TGTGCCAGCAGTGACAGGGATTTACAAGAGACCCAGTACTTC.

This chain links TRBV11-2 with TRBJ2-3; 7 bases are shared with TRBD1. Trimming removed 5 bases from V and 5 bases from J; junction bases left unmatched: 7. Per germline, CDR1 SGHAT and CDR2 FQNNGV. The CDR3 sequence is 14 residues long. The CDR3 sequence: CASSPGTVGDTQYF. CDR3 sequence (DNA): TGTGCCAGCAGCCCTGGGACAGTCGGAGATACGCAGTATTTT.

V usage is TRBV28 and J usage is TRBJ2-3; a weak D match, TRBD1 (6 bases). The CDR3 totals 19 residues. Germline CDR1 reads MDHEN; CDR2 reads SYDVKM. V dropped 2 bases and J dropped 2 bases, with 23 bases sitting between them. The chain's CDR3 is CASSLGAMGHWQHTDTQYF. The CDR3, as DNA: TGTGCCAGCAGTTTAGGCGCAATGGGACACTGGCAACACACAGATACGCAGTATTTT. Combining the CDR3 with reference TRBV28 and TRBJ2-3 gives the whole variable domain DVKVTQSSRYLVKRTGEKVFLECVQDMDHENMFWYRQDPGLGLRLIYFSYDVKMKEKGDIPEGYSVSREKKERFSLILESASTNQTSMYLCASSLGAMGHWQHTDTQYFGPGTRLTVL.

The chain couples TRBV11-3 to TRBJ2-1; no clear D. Trimming shortened V by 3 bases and J by 4 bases, and 7 bases separated the two germline ends. Germline V lookup: CDR1 SGHNT, CDR2 YENEEA. The CDR3 is 13 amino acids. The chain's CDR3 is CASSFFEYNEQFF. For the CDR3, the DNA is TGTGCCAGCAGCTTCTTCGAGTACAATGAGCAGTTCTTC.

The J gene is TRBJ2-7, the V gene TRBV30; 7 positions agree with TRBD1. V lost 4 bases and J lost 0; bases outside the gene matches: 6. CDR3 size: 14 residues. CDR1 GTSNPN and CDR2 SVGIG come from the germline V gene (reference sequence). The CDR3 sequence is CAWKRTGASYEQYF. CDR3 DNA: TGTGCCTGGAAACGTACAGGGGCCTCCTACGAGCAGTACTTC. Using reference TRBV30 and TRBJ2-7 for the parts outside the CDR3, the full variable domain is SQTIHQWPATLVQPVGSPLSLECTVEGTSNPNLYWYRQAAGRGLQLLFYSVGIGQISSEVPQNLSASRPQDRQFILSSKKLLLSDSGFYLCAWKRTGASYEQYFGPGTRLTVT.

CDR3 amino acids: CASSMDRGREQYF. The CDR3 bases are TGTGCCAGTAGTATGGACAGGGGAAGGGAGCAGTACTTC. V gene TRBV19 combines with J gene TRBJ2-7; 9 bases align to TRBD1. V was pared by 3 bases and J by 7 bases, with 4 bases of the junction left unmatched. Germline V gene data show CDR1 as LNHDA and CDR2 as SQIVND (reference sequence). This CDR3 has 13 residues.

J is TRBJ2-7 and V is TRBV7-9; D perhaps matches TRBD2 (6 bases). This CDR3 is 15 amino acids long. Trimming cost V 3 bases and J 2 bases, with 14 bases left between them. The germline gives CDR1 SEHNR, CDR2 FQNEAQ (reference sequence). DNA of the CDR3: TGTGCCAGCAGCTTCCTCGGCGGGACCACCTACGAGCAGTACTTC. It yields the protein CASSFLGGTTYEQYF. The whole variable domain, remainder taken from reference TRBV7-9 and TRBJ2-7, is DTGVSQNPRHKITKRGQNVTFRCDPISEHNRLYWYRQTLGQGPEFLTYFQNEAQLEKSRLLSDRFSAERPKGSFSTLEIQRTEQGDSAMYLCASSFLGGTTYEQYFGPGTRLTVT.

V and J are TRBV27 and TRBJ2-3; TRBD1 agrees at 8 bases. Per germline, CDR1 MNHEY and CDR2 SMNVEV (reference sequence). The CDR3 contains 14 residues. J lost 7 bases, V lost 4 bases, and 7 bases had no gene match. The CDR3 here is CASSYQGATNTQYF. The DNA for the CDR3 is TGTGCCAGCAGTTATCAGGGGGCGACGAATACGCAGTATTTT.

This sequence joins TRBV29-1 and TRBJ2-7; 11 positions agree with TRBD1. Germline CDR1 reads SQVTM; CDR2 reads ANQGSEA. V was pared by 5 bases and J by 4 bases, with 13 bases of the junction left unmatched. This CDR3 region has 16 residues. The CDR3 protein is CSVLMPDRGLFYEQYF. The CDR3 bases are TGCAGCGTTCTCATGCCGGACAGGGGGCTGTTTTACGAGCAGTACTTC.

The rearrangement links TRBV6-6 to TRBJ1-5; D not certain. From germline, CDR1 is MNHNY and CDR2 SVGAGI (reference sequence). There are 13 residues in the CDR3. Trimming shortened V by 5 bases and J by 7 bases, and 12 bases separated the two germline ends. CDR3 in amino acids: CASSPIGVQPQHF. The CDR3 nucleotides are TGTGCCAGCAGTCCGATCGGGGTGCAGCCCCAGCATTTT.

The CDR3 coding sequence is TGCAGCGTTCTACTGAACACTGAAGCTTTCTTT. Translating it yields CSVLLNTEAFF. This chain joins TRBV29-1 and TRBJ1-1; no clear D. Looked up from germline, CDR1 is SQVTM and CDR2 is ANQGSEA. This CDR3 has 11 amino acids. The V end lost 5 bases, the J end lost 0 bases, and 4 bases lay between the germline ends.

The chain carries TRBV14 and TRBJ2-1, with D possibly matching TRBD2 (5 bases). The CDR3 sequence is 15 residues long. Trimming removed 5 bases at V and 1 base at J, with 12 bases between. CDR1 SGHDN and CDR2 FVKESK come from the germline V gene. The CDR3 sequence: CASSVIASSYNEQFF. The CDR3 DNA sequence: TGTGCCAGCAGCGTCATAGCGTCATCCTACAATGAGCAGTTCTTC.

The V and J genes are TRBV18 and TRBJ2-5; 8 nucleotides match TRBD1. The germline gives CDR1 KGHSH, CDR2 LQKENI. V shed 2 bases and J 5 bases; nucleotides not matched to a gene: 13. CDR3 length: 17 residues. The CDR3 coding sequence is TGTGCCAGCTCACCAAGCCGGGGCCAGGGGGCGCCGGAGACCCAGTACTTC. It yields the protein CASSPSRGQGAPETQYF.

The chain has TRBV5-4 and TRBJ2-2; 9 nucleotides agree with TRBD2. V was clipped by 4 bases and J by 5 bases; unmatched bases: 6. The V gene's germline CDR1 is SGHNT and CDR2 YYREEE (reference sequence). The CDR3 consists of 15 residues. CDR3 DNA sequence: TGTGCCAGCAGCCAGAGCGGGAGGCGGACCGGGGAGCTGTTTTTT. Translation gives CASSQSGRRTGELFF.

This chain links TRBV15 with TRBJ1-2, with TRBD1 matching over 10 bases. CDR1 is LNHNV, CDR2 YYDKDF, per germline (reference sequence). The V gene end was trimmed by 0 bases and the J gene end by 3 bases; junction bases not matched to a gene: 10. The CDR3 has 18 residues. This CDR3 is CATSRDLSGQGVDYGYTF. CDR3 bases: TGTGCCACCAGCAGAGATCTTTCCGGACAGGGGGTGGACTATGGCTACACCTTC. Full variable domain (outside the CDR3, taken from reference TRBV15 and TRBJ1-2): DAMVIQNPRYQVTQFGKPVTLSCSQTLNHNVMYWYQQKSSQAPKLLFHYYDKDFNNEADTPDNFQSRRPNTSFCFLDIRSPGLGDTAMYLCATSRDLSGQGVDYGYTFGSGTRLTVV.

The chain combines TRBV7-2 with TRBJ1-4, with D uncertain. The DNA matches TRBJ2-2 better at its end, which makes the J call doubtful. This CDR3 has 12 amino acids. The germline V gene encodes CDR1 SGHTA and CDR2 FQGNSA. The CDR3 loop reads CASSLVLGELFF. The CDR3 bases are TGTGCCAGCAGCTTAGTTCTTGGGGAGCTGTTTTTT.

The chain is built from TRBV11-2 and TRBJ1-1, with D hard to call. CDR3 size: 17 residues. Germline CDR1 reads SGHAT; CDR2 reads FQNNGV. V shed 0 bases and J shed 8 bases, with 22 bases lying between them. The CDR3 DNA sequence: TGTGCCAGCAGCTTAGAAGCAAGGATGGGGTTGAGGGCGGAAGCTTTCTTT. The encoded protein is CASSLEARMGLRAEAFF.

The V gene is TRBV7-9, the J gene TRBJ2-5, with TRBD1 matching 7 bases. The trim removed 1 base at V and 5 bases at J, leaving 13 bases unmatched. Per the germline V gene, CDR1 is SEHNR and CDR2 is FQNEAQ (reference sequence). CDR3 size: 17 residues. The CDR3 region is CASSLDPRGRWKETQYF. The CDR3 DNA is TGTGCCAGCAGCTTAGACCCCAGGGGGAGATGGAAGGAGACCCAGTACTTC.

The J gene is TRBJ2-3, the V gene TRBV28; 9 nucleotides agree with TRBD1. CDR1 is MDHEN, CDR2 SYDVKM, per germline. This CDR3 has 14 amino acids. The trim removed 4 bases at V and 3 bases at J, leaving 2 bases unmatched. For the CDR3, the DNA is TGTGCCAGCAGTTGGGACAGGGAAACAGATACGCAGTATTTT. Translated: CASSWDRETDTQYF.

The chain joins TRBV27 to TRBJ1-5, with D possibly matching TRBD1 (6 bases). Germline V gene data show CDR1 as MNHEY and CDR2 as SMNVEV (reference sequence). The CDR3 is made up of 15 amino acids. Trimming stripped 7 bases from V and 3 bases from J, with 16 bases between. The CDR3 DNA follows: TGTGCCAGCAAGGTGGGTCAGGGGCCCAATCAGCCCCAGCATTTT. It translates to CASKVGQGPNQPQHF.

This chain uses TRBV25-1 with TRBJ2-7; 7 bases are shared with TRBD2. Unmatched junction bases numbered 11, after V lost 4 bases and J lost 2 bases. The germline V gene has CDR1 MGHDK and CDR2 SYGVNS. The CDR3 consists of 16 residues. As DNA, the CDR3 is TGTGCCAGCAGTGGAGCGGGATCCCCTTTTCCCTACGAGCAGTACTTC. Translation: CASSGAGSPFPYEQYF.

This chain uses TRBV7-2 with TRBJ2-5, with a tentative D call TRBD2 (6 bases). Matching the DNA end better, TRBJ2-7 makes the J call doubtful. Germline CDR1 and CDR2: SGHTA and FQGNSA. This CDR3 contains 15 residues. The DNA of the CDR3 is TGTGCCAGCGGGCCCCCTGGAGGGAGAGGGAACGAGCAGTACTTC. Translating it yields CASGPPGGRGNEQYF.

This rearrangement joins TRBV2 to TRBJ2-7, with D perhaps matching TRBD1 (5 bases). V lost 7 bases and J 4 bases, leaving 14 bases between the germline ends. The CDR3 sequence is 13 residues long. The V gene's germline CDR1 is SNHLY and CDR2 FYNNEI. Here the CDR3 DNA reads TGTGCCAGCACCCGAGACAGTTGGTACGAGCAGTACTTC. Protein sequence: CASTRDSWYEQYF.

The chain combines TRBV7-2 with TRBJ2-7; D gene uncertain. Trimming left V 1 base short and J 11 bases short, with 9 bases between. The V gene's germline CDR1 is SGHTA and CDR2 FQGNSA. CDR3 length: 11 amino acids. The CDR3 loop is CASSLETRKYF. The CDR3 DNA is TGTGCCAGCAGCTTAGAGACAAGGAAGTACTTC.

This chain uses TRBV28 with TRBJ2-4, with TRBD1 matching 10 bases. The J segment lost 4 bases and the V segment lost 2 bases, leaving 11 bases of the junction unmatched. Germline CDR1 is MDHEN and CDR2 is SYDVKM. The CDR3 extends over 18 amino acids. The CDR3 DNA follows: TGTGCCAGCAGTTTAAAGAGGGACAGGGGAAGAATAAAAAACATTCAGTACTTC. This translates into CASSLKRDRGRIKNIQYF.